This T cell receptor (beta chain) was observed in a study of cytomegalovirus exposure and HLA in healthy donors. Measured with immunoSEQ multiplex PCR; TCRdb has only the in-frame clones, and not every one. The repertoire holds some 140,000 clones, with less than 90% as singletons. On this clone itself: The antigen is not known.

This CDR3 has 14 amino acids. V dropped 6 bases and J dropped 2; count of bases not matched to a gene: 4. The germline V gene encodes CDR1 SGHTA and CDR2 FQGNSA. Overall study findings and caveats: Reports credit the classifier with highly specific, highly sensitive diagnosis of cytomegalovirus status.

The specimen sequenced was PBMCs. The TCR was taken from a young man in good health and CMV-seronegative. This chain uses TRBV7-2 with TRBJ2-7; TRBD2 matches at 10 bases. CDR3 DNA sequence: TGTGCCAGCAGTCAAGCGGGAGGGCCCTACGAGCAGTACTTC. Protein product: CASSQAGGPYEQYF.